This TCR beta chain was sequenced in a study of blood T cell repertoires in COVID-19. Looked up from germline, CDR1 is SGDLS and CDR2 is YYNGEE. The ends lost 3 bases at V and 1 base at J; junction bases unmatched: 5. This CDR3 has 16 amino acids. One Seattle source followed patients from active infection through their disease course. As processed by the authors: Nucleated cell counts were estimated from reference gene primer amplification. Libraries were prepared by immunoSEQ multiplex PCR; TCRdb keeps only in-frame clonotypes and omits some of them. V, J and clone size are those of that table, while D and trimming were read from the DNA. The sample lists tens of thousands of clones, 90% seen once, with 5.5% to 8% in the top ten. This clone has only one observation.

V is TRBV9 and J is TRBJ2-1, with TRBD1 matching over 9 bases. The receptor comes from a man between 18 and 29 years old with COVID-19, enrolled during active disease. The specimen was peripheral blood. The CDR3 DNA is TGTGCCAGCAGCGCCCCCGGGACAGGGTCCTACAATGAGCAGTTCTTC. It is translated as CASSAPGTGSYNEQFF.